Reported below is one TCR beta chain. The CDR3 totals 14 residues. Germline V CDR1 and CDR2: SNHLY, FYNNEI. The junction had 7 bases not matched to a gene; V was cut back by 7 bases and J by 2 bases. The sample originates from a study of cytomegalovirus exposure and HLA in healthy donors. Clones were sequenced by immunoSEQ multiplex PCR, and TCRdb holds only the in-frame ones, with some missing. The table includes about 150,000 clones, approximately 94% detected once. The source of this sequence is a man between 18 and 35 years old in good health and CMV-seropositive. Sequencing used PBMCs. This sequence joins TRBV2 and TRBJ2-7; TRBD2 aligns across 8 bases. CDR3 region: CASTGTRATYEQYF. For the CDR3, the DNA is TGTGCCAGCACCGGGACTAGGGCGACCTACGAGCAGTACTTC. The variable domain in full, completed from reference TRBV2 and TRBJ2-7, reads EPEVTQTPSHQVTQMGQEVILRCVPISNHLYFYWYRQILGQKVEFLVSFYNNEISEKSEIFDDQFSVERPDGSNFTLKIRSTKLEDSAMYFCASTGTRATYEQYFGPGTRLTVT.